This entry lists 25 T cell receptor beta chains sequenced from one sample in a study of T-cell reconstitution after alpha-beta-depleted transplantation in children. For TCRbeta, the library was prepared with unique molecular identifiers. TCRdb used MiXCR to reprocess the PCR reads, holding one entry per CDR3 protein. The sample contains approximately 110,000 distinct CDR3 sequences, approximately 10% of which appear only once. Sequencing used PBMCs, obtained before TCRalphabeta/CD19-depleted stem cell transplant. These receptors were collected from a boy between 2 and 10 years old with acute lymphoblastic leukemia, due to receive a stem cell transplant.

This clonotype was counted ten times or more. The chain carries TRBV5-1 and TRBJ2-1; D is unclear. Trimming removed 3 bases at V and 4 bases at J, with 11 bases between. CDR1 SGHRS and CDR2 YFSETQ come from the germline V gene. The CDR3 is 14 amino acids. The CDR3, as DNA: TGCGCCAGCAGCTCACAGCCGTCATACAATGAGCAGTTCTTC. Its translation is CASSSQPSYNEQFF.

The chain employs TRBV7-9 and TRBJ2-5, with 13 bases identical to TRBD2. CDR1 is SEHNR, CDR2 FQNEAQ, per germline (reference sequence). With V trimmed by 6 bases and J by 4 bases, 11 bases remained unmatched. CDR3 length: 17 residues. The DNA for the CDR3 is TGTGCCAGCAGTTCGGATGGGGGACTAGCGGGAAGAGAGACCCAGTACTTC. As protein: CASSSDGGLAGRETQYF.

The DNA for the CDR3 is TGTGCCAGCAGCTTAAGGTCGGCGGGGGGACGGAACACCGGGGAGCTGTTTTTT. Protein sequence: CASSLRSAGGRNTGELFF. The chain is built from TRBV11-3 and TRBJ2-2, with TRBD2 matching 8 bases. V gave up 2 bases and J gave up 1 base; unmatched junction bases: 9. This CDR3 spans 18 amino acids. Per germline, CDR1 SGHNT and CDR2 YENEEA.

This clonotype was observed a handful of times. The chain recombines TRBV5-1 with TRBJ2-6; D is possibly TRBD2 (5 bases). Germline V gene data show CDR1 as SGHRS and CDR2 as YFSETQ. Trimming shortened V by 1 base and J by 4 bases, and 18 bases separated the two germline ends. The CDR3 has 18 amino acids. DNA for the CDR3: TGCGCCAGCAGCTTGTACAGCCAAATTTCGGGGGGGGCCAACGTCCTGACTTTC. This translates into CASSLYSQISGGANVLTF.

The chain joins TRBV5-1 to TRBJ2-7, with D perhaps matching TRBD1 or TRBD2 (5 bases each). The CDR3 totals 13 residues. V was shortened by 0 bases and J by 6 bases, with 10 bases between the two germline ends. Germline loops: CDR1 SGHRS, CDR2 YFSETQ. The CDR3 loop is CASSLVRGGEQYF. The CDR3 DNA follows: TGCGCCAGCAGCTTGGTACGGGGCGGCGAGCAGTACTTC. The full variable domain, rest sourced from reference TRBV5-1 and TRBJ2-7, is KAGVTQTPRYLIKTRGQQVTLSCSPISGHRSVSWYQQTPGQGLQFLFEYFSETQRNKGNFPGRFSGRQFSNSRSEMNVSTLELGDSALYLCASSLVRGGEQYFGPGTRLTVT.

This clonotype was counted ten times or more. V and J are TRBV20-1 and TRBJ2-1; 8 bases line up with TRBD2. The CDR3 runs 15 residues. Germline V lookup: CDR1 DFQATT, CDR2 SNEGSKA (reference sequence). V lost 3 bases, J lost 6 bases, and 10 bases stayed unmatched. DNA of the CDR3: TGCAGTGCTAGGGATAGCGGGGCTCCCTCCAATGAGCAGTTCTTC. Amino acids: CSARDSGAPSNEQFF.

The chain employs TRBV24-1 and TRBJ2-1; D remains ambiguous. CDR1 is KGHDR and CDR2 is SFDVKD in the germline V gene. V lost 5 bases, J lost 7 bases, and 8 bases lay in between. The CDR3 is 12 amino acids. The CDR3 DNA is TGTGCCACCAGTGGTGTAGGAAATGAGCAGTTCTTC. As protein: CATSGVGNEQFF.

The table lists this clonotype with a few counts. The chain employs TRBV11-2 and TRBJ2-7; 8 bases match TRBD1. Losses at the gene ends were 7 bases for V and 5 bases for J; bases not matched to a gene: 13. The germline V gene encodes CDR1 SGHAT and CDR2 FQNNGV. The length of the CDR3 is 15 residues. The CDR3 loop is CASTLRPGQVHEQYF. For the CDR3, the DNA is TGTGCCAGCACCCTAAGACCGGGACAGGTTCACGAGCAGTACTTC. The full variable domain, rest sourced from reference TRBV11-2 and TRBJ2-7, is EAGVAQSPRYKIIEKRQSVAFWCNPISGHATLYWYQQILGQGPKLLIQFQNNGVVDDSQLPKDRFSAERLKGVDSTLKIQPAKLEDSAVYLCASTLRPGQVHEQYFGPGTRLTVT.

This clonotype was seen a few times. The chain carries TRBV18 and TRBJ1-1; D gene uncertain. The germline gives CDR1 KGHSH, CDR2 LQKENI. The ends were cut back, 3 bases at V and 7 bases at J, with 12 bases in the middle. The CDR3 runs to 13 residues. Here the CDR3 reads CASSPRTDFEAFF. CDR3 bases: TGTGCCAGCTCACCTCGGACGGACTTTGAAGCTTTCTTT.

This clonotype occurred many times. The chain links TRBV7-8 to TRBJ1-1; possibly TRBD1 for D (5 bases). CDR1 and CDR2 from the germline V gene are SGHVS and FQNEAQ. V dropped 5 bases and J dropped 4 bases, with 14 bases sitting between them. The CDR3 consists of 14 residues. CDR3 sequence (DNA): TGTGCCAGCAGCCATGGGGGGGGAGGCACTGAAGCTTTCTTT. Translating gives CASSHGGGGTEAFF.

The chain is built from TRBV18 and TRBJ1-1; D gene unclear. V gave up 2 bases and J gave up 5 bases, with 15 bases separating them. This CDR3 has 15 residues. The V gene's germline CDR1 is KGHSH and CDR2 LQKENI. The CDR3 DNA reads TGTGCCAGCTCACCATTTGCATCTCGAGGAACTGAAGCTTTCTTT. This encodes CASSPFASRGTEAFF. Using reference TRBV18 and TRBJ1-1 for the parts outside the CDR3, the full variable domain is NAGVMQNPRHLVRRRGQEARLRCSPMKGHSHVYWYRQLPEEGLKFMVYLQKENIIDESGMPKERFSAEFPKEGPSILRIQQVVRGDSAAYFCASSPFASRGTEAFFGQGTRLTVV.

Judged by abundance, this clonotype is medium-sized. The chain joins TRBV12-3 or TRBV12-4 to TRBJ2-1; 10 nucleotides line up with TRBD2. The CDR3 consists of 17 residues. V lost 3 bases to trimming and J lost 0 bases; unmatched junction nucleotides: 5. The CDR3 sequence is CASSLGSGGSSYNEQFF. As DNA, the CDR3 is TGTGCCAGCAGTTTGGGTAGCGGGGGGAGCTCCTACAATGAGCAGTTCTTC.

This clonotype was counted a few times. The genes are TRBV29-1 and TRBJ2-7; the D gene is possibly TRBD2 (5 bases). V lost 4 bases to trimming and J lost 3 bases, with 10 bases between them. CDR1 is SQVTM, CDR2 ANQGSEA, per germline. The CDR3 sequence is 12 residues long. CDR3 loop: CSVGRNVYEQYF. The CDR3 nucleotides read TGCAGCGTTGGGAGGAACGTCTACGAGCAGTACTTC.

This chain joins TRBV5-1 and TRBJ2-7; TRBD2 aligns across 15 bases. The ends lost 4 bases at V and 4 bases at J; junction bases unmatched: 9. Germline CDR1 SGHRS, CDR2 YFSETQ. This CDR3 is built from 17 residues. In nucleotides, the CDR3 is TGCGCCAGCAGCGGTGGAGGACTAGCGGGAGGGCCTTACGAGCAGTACTTC. Its translation: CASSGGGLAGGPYEQYF. The full variable domain, rest sourced from reference TRBV5-1 and TRBJ2-7, is KAGVTQTPRYLIKTRGQQVTLSCSPISGHRSVSWYQQTPGQGLQFLFEYFSETQRNKGNFPGRFSGRQFSNSRSEMNVSTLELGDSALYLCASSGGGLAGGPYEQYFGPGTRLTVT.

In this sample, this clonotype turned up many times. This chain connects TRBV5-5 to TRBJ1-4; D is undetermined. Germline loops: CDR1 SGHKS, CDR2 YYEKEE (reference sequence). The CDR3 contains 15 residues. Trimming removed 0 bases at V and 6 bases at J, with 12 bases between. The DNA for the CDR3 is TGTGCCAGCAGCTTGGGGGGTTCCTTATATGAAAAACTGTTTTTT. This translates into CASSLGGSLYEKLFF.

This clonotype was counted ten times or more. The rearrangement uses TRBV20-1 and TRBJ2-1; possibly TRBD2 for D (6 bases). CDR3 size: 19 residues. Per germline, CDR1 DFQATT and CDR2 SNEGSKA (reference sequence). The germline V and J ends were trimmed by 5 bases and 0 bases, with 26 bases remaining between them. The CDR3 is CSARPPLGGEPSSYNEQFF. Here the CDR3 DNA reads TGCAGTGCTCGGCCCCCGCTAGGCGGGGAGCCCAGCTCCTACAATGAGCAGTTCTTC.

This clonotype was seen a few times. This chain joins TRBV12-3 or TRBV12-4 and TRBJ1-5; no firm D call. CDR3 length equals 14 residues. The V gene lost 3 bases and the J gene lost 2 bases, with 8 bases spanning the gap. The DNA of the CDR3 is TGTGCCAGCAGTTTCGGGGTAGGCAATCAGCCCCAGCATTTT. Encoded protein: CASSFGVGNQPQHF.

The V call is TRBV9, the J call TRBJ2-5; tentative D call: TRBD2 (5 bases). This CDR3 has 14 residues. CDR1 is SGDLS, CDR2 YYNGEE, per germline. Deletions cut 0 bases from V and 6 bases from J, with 12 bases between. In DNA form, the CDR3 reads TGTGCCAGCAGCGTAGAACCCGGGGTCCAGACCCAGTACTTC. The encoded protein is CASSVEPGVQTQYF.

In this sample, this clonotype turned up a few times. J is TRBJ1-2 and V is TRBV5-1; D remains unclear. This CDR3 has 12 residues. Germline V gene sequence: CDR1 SGHRS, CDR2 YFSETQ. V gave up 5 bases and J gave up 2 bases, with 7 bases separating them. As DNA, the CDR3 is TGCGCCAGCAGAGAAGGGAACTATGGCTACACCTTC. Its protein is CASREGNYGYTF.

This clonotype came up many times. This rearrangement joins TRBV7-6 to TRBJ2-3, with 12 positions matching TRBD2. The V gene end was trimmed by 5 bases and the J gene end by 5 bases; junction bases not matched to a gene: 11. The CDR3 runs 17 residues. The germline V gene encodes CDR1 SGHVS and CDR2 FNYEAQ. The CDR3 DNA reads TGTGCCAGCAGCCCGACTAGCGGGAGCTTACGGGGAGATACGCAGTATTTT. Its translation is CASSPTSGSLRGDTQYF.

This clonotype has a handful of counts. The CDR3 nucleotides read TGTGCCAGCTCACCCGGCGGGGACGAGCAGTACTTC. It yields the protein CASSPGGDEQYF. V and J are TRBV18 and TRBJ2-7; weak D call: TRBD2 (6 bases). V lost 3 bases and J lost 5, with 8 bases in between. CDR1 and CDR2 (germline): KGHSH, LQKENI. This CDR3 has 12 amino acids.

The chain employs TRBV20-1 and TRBJ2-7; TRBD1 aligns across 10 bases. The V gene end was trimmed by 6 bases and the J gene end by 3 bases; junction bases not matched to a gene: 8. The germline gives CDR1 DFQATT, CDR2 SNEGSKA (reference sequence). The CDR3 has 14 amino acids. The CDR3 DNA reads as TGCAGTGCAATAAACGGACAGGGGGACTACGAGCAGTACTTC. This codes for CSAINGQGDYEQYF.

This clonotype turned up a few times. CDR3 sequence (DNA): TGTGCCAGCAGAGGGGGAGGTCCTGGGGCCAACGTCCTGACTTTC. It yields the protein CASRGGGPGANVLTF. The chain couples TRBV27 to TRBJ2-6; D may correspond to TRBD1 or TRBD2 (6 bases each). This CDR3 is 15 amino acids long. Germline assignment: CDR1 MNHEY and CDR2 SMNVEV (reference sequence). V lost 6 bases and J 2 bases, leaving 11 bases between the germline ends.

This clonotype was seen ten or more times. The chain carries TRBV6-1 and TRBJ1-1, with a weak D call TRBD1 (6 bases). CDR1 is MNHNS, CDR2 SASEGT, per germline. The CDR3 contains 15 residues. V was cut by 6 bases and J by 3 bases, with 17 bases left in between. In DNA form, the CDR3 reads TGTGCCAGCAGCCTTGGGCAGGGGTTGTACACTGAAGCTTTCTTT. Amino acids: CASSLGQGLYTEAFF.

This sequence joins TRBV12-3 or TRBV12-4 and TRBJ1-5; D gene unclear. The CDR3 runs 14 residues. V was pared by 4 bases and J by 2 bases, with 9 bases between. For the CDR3, the DNA is TGTGCCAGCAGTTCGCAAAGGGGCAATCAGCCCCAGCATTTT. Translation: CASSSQRGNQPQHF.